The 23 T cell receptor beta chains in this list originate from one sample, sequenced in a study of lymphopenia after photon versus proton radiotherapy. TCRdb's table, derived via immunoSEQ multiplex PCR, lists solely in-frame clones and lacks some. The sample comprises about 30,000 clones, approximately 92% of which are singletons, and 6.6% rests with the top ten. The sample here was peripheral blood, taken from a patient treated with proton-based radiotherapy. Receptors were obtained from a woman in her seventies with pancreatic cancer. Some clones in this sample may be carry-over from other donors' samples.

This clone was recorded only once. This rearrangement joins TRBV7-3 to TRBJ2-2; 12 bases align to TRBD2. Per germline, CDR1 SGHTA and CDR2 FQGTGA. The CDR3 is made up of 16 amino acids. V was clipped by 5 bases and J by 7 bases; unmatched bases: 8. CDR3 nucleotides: TGTGCCAGCAGCCCGGCTAGCGGGAGGGCGGGCGGGGAGCTGTTTTTT. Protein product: CASSPASGRAGGELFF.

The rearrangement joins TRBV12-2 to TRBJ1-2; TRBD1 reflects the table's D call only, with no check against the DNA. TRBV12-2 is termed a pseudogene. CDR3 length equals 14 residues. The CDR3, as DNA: TGTGCAAGTCGCTTAGGGTGGACAGACTATGGCTACACCTTC. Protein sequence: CASRLGWTDYGYTF.

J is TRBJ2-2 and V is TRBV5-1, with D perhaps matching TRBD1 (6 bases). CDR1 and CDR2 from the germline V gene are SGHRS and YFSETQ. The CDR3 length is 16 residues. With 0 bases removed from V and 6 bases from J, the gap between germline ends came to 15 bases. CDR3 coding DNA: TGCGCCAGCAGCTTGGAGATCAGGGGAGCGGCCGGGGAGCTGTTTTTT. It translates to CASSLEIRGAAGELFF.

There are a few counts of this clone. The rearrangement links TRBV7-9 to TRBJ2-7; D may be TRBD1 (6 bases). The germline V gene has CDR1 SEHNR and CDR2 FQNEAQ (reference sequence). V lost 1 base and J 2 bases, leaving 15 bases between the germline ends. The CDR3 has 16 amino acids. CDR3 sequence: CASSLGGGRVAYEQYF. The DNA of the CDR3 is TGTGCCAGCAGCTTAGGTGGGGGCAGGGTTGCCTACGAGCAGTACTTC.

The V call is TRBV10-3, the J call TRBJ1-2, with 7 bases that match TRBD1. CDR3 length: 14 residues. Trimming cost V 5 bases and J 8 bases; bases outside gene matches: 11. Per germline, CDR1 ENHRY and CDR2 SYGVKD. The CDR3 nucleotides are TGTGCCATCAGTTCCCTGACAGGGTCAGGCGGCTACACCTTC. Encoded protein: CAISSLTGSGGYTF.

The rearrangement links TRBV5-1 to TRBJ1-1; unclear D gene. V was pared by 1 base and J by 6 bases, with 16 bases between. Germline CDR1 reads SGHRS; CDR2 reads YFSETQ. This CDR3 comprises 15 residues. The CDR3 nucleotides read TGCGCCAGCAGCTTGAGTACGACGGCTGGGCCTGAAGCTTTCTTT. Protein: CASSLSTTAGPEAFF.

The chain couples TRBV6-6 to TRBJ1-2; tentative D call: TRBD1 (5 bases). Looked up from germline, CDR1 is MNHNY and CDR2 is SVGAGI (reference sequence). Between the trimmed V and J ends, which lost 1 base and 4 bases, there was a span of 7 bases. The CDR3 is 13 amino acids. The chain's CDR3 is CASSYLTAYGYTF. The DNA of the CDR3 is TGTGCCAGCAGTTACTTGACAGCCTATGGCTACACCTTC.

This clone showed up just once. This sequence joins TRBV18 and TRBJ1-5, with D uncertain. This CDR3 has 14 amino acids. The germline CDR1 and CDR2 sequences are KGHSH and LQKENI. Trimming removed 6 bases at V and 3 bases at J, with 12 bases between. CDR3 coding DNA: TGTGCCAGCTCCAGCGGCGGAGACAATCAGCCCCAGCATTTT. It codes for CASSSGGDNQPQHF.

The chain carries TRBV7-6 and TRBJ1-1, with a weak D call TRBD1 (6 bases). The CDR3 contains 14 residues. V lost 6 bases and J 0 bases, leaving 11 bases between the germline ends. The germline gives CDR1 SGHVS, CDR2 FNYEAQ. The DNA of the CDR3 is TGTGCCAGCAGTTGGACAGACTTGAACACTGAAGCTTTCTTT. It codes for CASSWTDLNTEAFF.

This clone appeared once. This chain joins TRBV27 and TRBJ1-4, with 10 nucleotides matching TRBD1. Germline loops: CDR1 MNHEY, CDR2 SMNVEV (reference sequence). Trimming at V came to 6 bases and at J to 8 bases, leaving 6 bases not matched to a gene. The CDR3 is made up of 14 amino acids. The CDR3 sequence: CASSGTGVWEKLFF. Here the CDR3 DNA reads TGTGCCAGCAGCGGGACAGGGGTTTGGGAAAAACTGTTTTTT.

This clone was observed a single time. The CDR3 DNA sequence: TGCGCCAGCAGCTCGGGACTAGCGGGAGGGCCGCTTTTGTACGAGCAGTACTTC. Its translation is CASSSGLAGGPLLYEQYF. The chain joins TRBV5-1 to TRBJ2-7; 16 bases are a match to TRBD2. V was pared by 3 bases and J by 4 bases, with 10 bases of the junction left unmatched. Germline CDR1 is SGHRS and CDR2 is YFSETQ. The CDR3 extends over 18 amino acids. The complete variable domain, with remaining parts taken from reference TRBV5-1 and TRBJ2-7, reads KAGVTQTPRYLIKTRGQQVTLSCSPISGHRSVSWYQQTPGQGLQFLFEYFSETQRNKGNFPGRFSGRQFSNSRSEMNVSTLELGDSALYLCASSSGLAGGPLLYEQYFGPGTRLTVT.

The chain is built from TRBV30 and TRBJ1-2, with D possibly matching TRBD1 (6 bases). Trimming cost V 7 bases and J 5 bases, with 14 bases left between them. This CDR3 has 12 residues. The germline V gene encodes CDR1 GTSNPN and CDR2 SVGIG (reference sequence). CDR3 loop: CASSGQTYGYTF. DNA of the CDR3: TGTGCCTCTTCAGGACAGACATATGGCTACACCTTC.

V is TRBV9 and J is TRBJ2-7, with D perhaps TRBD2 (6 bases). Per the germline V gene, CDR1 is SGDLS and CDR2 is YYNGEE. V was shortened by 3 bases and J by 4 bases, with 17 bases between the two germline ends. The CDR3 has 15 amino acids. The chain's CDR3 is CASSASGTPQYEQYF. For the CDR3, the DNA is TGTGCCAGCAGCGCCTCCGGGACTCCTCAATACGAGCAGTACTTC.

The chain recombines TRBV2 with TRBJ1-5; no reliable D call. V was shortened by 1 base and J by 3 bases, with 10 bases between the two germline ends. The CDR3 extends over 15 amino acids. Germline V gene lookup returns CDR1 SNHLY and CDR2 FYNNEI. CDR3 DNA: TGTGCCAGCAGTGAAGTGCGGACGGACAATCAGCCCCAGCATTTT. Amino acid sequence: CASSEVRTDNQPQHF. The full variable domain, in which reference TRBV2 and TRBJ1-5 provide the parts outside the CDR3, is EPEVTQTPSHQVTQMGQEVILRCVPISNHLYFYWYRQILGQKVEFLVSFYNNEISEKSEIFDDQFSVERPDGSNFTLKIRSTKLEDSAMYFCASSEVRTDNQPQHFGDGTRLSIL.

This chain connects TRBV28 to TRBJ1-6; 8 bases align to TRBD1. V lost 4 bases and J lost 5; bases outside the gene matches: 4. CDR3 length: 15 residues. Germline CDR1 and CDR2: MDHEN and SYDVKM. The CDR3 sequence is CASSSQGANNSPLHF. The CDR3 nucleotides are TGTGCCAGCAGTTCGCAGGGGGCGAATAATTCACCCCTCCACTTT.

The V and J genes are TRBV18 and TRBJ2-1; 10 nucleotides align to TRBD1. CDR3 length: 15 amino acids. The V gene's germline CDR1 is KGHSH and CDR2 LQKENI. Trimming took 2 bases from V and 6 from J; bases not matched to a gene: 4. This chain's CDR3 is CASSPGQGGGNEQFF. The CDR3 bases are TGTGCCAGCTCACCAGGACAGGGGGGTGGCAATGAGCAGTTCTTC.

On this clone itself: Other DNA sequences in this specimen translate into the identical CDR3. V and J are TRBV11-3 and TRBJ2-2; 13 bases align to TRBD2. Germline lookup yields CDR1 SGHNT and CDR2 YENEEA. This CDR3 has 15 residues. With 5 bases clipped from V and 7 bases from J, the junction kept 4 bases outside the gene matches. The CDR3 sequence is CASSPRTSGSGELFF. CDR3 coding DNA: TGTGCCAGCAGCCCCCGGACTAGCGGGAGCGGGGAGCTGTTTTTT. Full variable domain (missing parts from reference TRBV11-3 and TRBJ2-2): EAGVVQSPRYKIIEKKQPVAFWCNPISGHNTLYWYLQNLGQGPELLIRYENEEAVDDSQLPKDRFSAERLKGVDSTLKIQPAELGDSAVYLCASSPRTSGSGELFFGEGSRLTVL.

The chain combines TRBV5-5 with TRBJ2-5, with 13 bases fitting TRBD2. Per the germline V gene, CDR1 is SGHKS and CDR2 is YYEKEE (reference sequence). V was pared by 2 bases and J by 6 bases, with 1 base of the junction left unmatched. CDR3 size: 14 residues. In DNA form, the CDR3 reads TGTGCCAGCAGCTTACTAGCGGGAGGGAAGACCCAGTACTTC. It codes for CASSLLAGGKTQYF.

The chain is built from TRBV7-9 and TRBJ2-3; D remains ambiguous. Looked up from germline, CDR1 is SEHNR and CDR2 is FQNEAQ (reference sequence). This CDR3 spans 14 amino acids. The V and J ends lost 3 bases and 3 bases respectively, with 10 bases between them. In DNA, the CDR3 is TGTGCCAGCAGCTTTTCTACCGGTACAGATACGCAGTATTTT. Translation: CASSFSTGTDTQYF.

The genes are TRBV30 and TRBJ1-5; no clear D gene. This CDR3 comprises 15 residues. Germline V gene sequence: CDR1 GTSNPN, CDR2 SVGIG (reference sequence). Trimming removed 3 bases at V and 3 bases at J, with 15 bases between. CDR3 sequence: CAWSSLGRNNQPQHF. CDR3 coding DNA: TGTGCCTGGAGCTCCCTGGGCAGGAACAATCAGCCCCAGCATTTT.

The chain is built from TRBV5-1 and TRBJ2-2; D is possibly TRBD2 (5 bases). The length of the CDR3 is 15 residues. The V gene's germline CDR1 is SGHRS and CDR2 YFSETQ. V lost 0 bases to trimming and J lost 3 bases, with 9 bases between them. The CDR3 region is CASSLVTTYTGELFF. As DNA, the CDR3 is TGCGCCAGCAGCTTGGTGACTACCTACACCGGGGAGCTGTTTTTT. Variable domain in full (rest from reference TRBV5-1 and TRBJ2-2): KAGVTQTPRYLIKTRGQQVTLSCSPISGHRSVSWYQQTPGQGLQFLFEYFSETQRNKGNFPGRFSGRQFSNSRSEMNVSTLELGDSALYLCASSLVTTYTGELFFGEGSRLTVL.

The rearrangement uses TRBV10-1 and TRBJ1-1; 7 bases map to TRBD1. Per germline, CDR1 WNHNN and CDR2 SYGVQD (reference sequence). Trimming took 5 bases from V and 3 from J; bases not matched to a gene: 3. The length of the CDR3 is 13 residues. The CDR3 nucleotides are TGCGCCAGCAGTCGGCAGGGGGACACTGAAGCTTTCTTT. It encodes CASSRQGDTEAFF.

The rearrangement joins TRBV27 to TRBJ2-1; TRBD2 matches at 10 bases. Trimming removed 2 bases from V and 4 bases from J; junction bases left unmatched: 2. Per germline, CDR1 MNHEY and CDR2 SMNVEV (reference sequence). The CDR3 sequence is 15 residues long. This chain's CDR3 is CASSLTSGDYNEQFF. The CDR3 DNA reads TGTGCCAGCAGTTTAACTAGCGGGGATTACAATGAGCAGTTCTTC.